These 2 T cell receptor beta chains originate from one sample sequenced in a study of neurological immune-mediated disorders. TCRdb passed the 5' RACE reads through MiXCR, listing each CDR3 protein once. The sample has about 58,000 distinct CDR3 sequences, 3% to 4% seen once; the top ten hold approximately 6.5%. The sequenced sample was PBMCs. The receptors were gathered from a woman aged 55-70 years with multiple sclerosis.

This clonotype has a handful of counts. The rearrangement uses TRBV3-1 and TRBJ1-1, with a possible D match to TRBD1 (5 bases). Germline loops: CDR1 LGHDT, CDR2 YNNKEL (reference sequence). The V gene lost 1 base and the J gene lost 1 base, with 13 bases spanning the gap. The CDR3 loop spans 16 amino acids. CDR3 bases: TGTGCCAGCAGCCAAGGGGGGACGTACAGGAACACTGAAGCTTTCTTT. Its protein product is CASSQGGTYRNTEAFF. The whole variable domain, remainder taken from reference TRBV3-1 and TRBJ1-1, is DTAVSQTPKYLVTQMGNDKSIKCEQNLGHDTMYWYKQDSKKFLKIMFSYNNKELIINETVPNRFSPKSPDKAHLNLHINSLELGDSAVYFCASSQGGTYRNTEAFFGQGTRLTVV.

This clonotype was detected many times. This chain uses TRBV20-1 with TRBJ2-5, with 7 bases aligning to TRBD1. CDR1 is DFQATT and CDR2 is SNEGSKA in the germline V gene (reference sequence). The ends lost 0 bases at V and 2 bases at J; junction bases unmatched: 6. The CDR3 totals 15 residues. The DNA for the CDR3 is TGCAGTGCTAGAGATCCAAGACAGGGACAAGAGACCCAGTACTTC. Residues: CSARDPRQGQETQYF.